The 22 T cell receptor beta chains reported below all come from one sample, sequenced in a study of blood T cell repertoires in COVID-19. Measured with immunoSEQ multiplex PCR; TCRdb has only the in-frame clones, and not every one. The sample holds some 76,000 clones, approximately 80% seen once. Sequencing used peripheral blood. All receptors derive from a woman aged 55-75 years with acute or convalescent COVID-19.

This chain uses TRBV19 with TRBJ2-3, with D perhaps TRBD2 (5 bases). CDR3 length equals 17 residues. Germline V gives CDR1 LNHDA, CDR2 SQIVND (reference sequence). V lost 3 bases to trimming and J lost 2 bases, with 18 bases between them. The CDR3 DNA reads as TGTGCCAGTAGTATTGGTGGAATTAAGCGGCCCACAGATACGCAGTATTTT. Encoded protein: CASSIGGIKRPTDTQYF.

The CDR3 coding sequence is TGTGCCACCTGCCAGGGGGACAGGGGTGCGGAGCCCCAGCATTTT. This gives the protein CATCQGDRGAEPQHF. The rearrangement links TRBV15 to TRBJ1-5; 10 bases are a match to TRBD1. This CDR3 has 15 residues. Trimming cost V 8 bases and J 8 bases; bases outside gene matches: 12. Germline CDR1 is LNHNV and CDR2 is YYDKDF (reference sequence).

The rearrangement links TRBV5-1 to TRBJ1-6; 8 bases are a match to TRBD1. The CDR3 is 14 amino acids. J lost 10 bases, V lost 1 base, and 4 bases had no gene match. The germline V gene has CDR1 SGHRS and CDR2 YFSETQ. The CDR3 loop reads CASSLSGGGSPLHF. CDR3 coding DNA: TGCGCCAGCAGCTTGTCAGGGGGCGGGTCACCCCTCCACTTT.

The V call is TRBV7-6, the J call TRBJ2-3, with TRBD1 as a possible D gene (7 bases). Trimming cost V 1 base and J 4 bases, with 12 bases left between them. Germline lookup yields CDR1 SGHVS and CDR2 FNYEAQ. This CDR3 has 15 amino acids. The CDR3 here is CASSLGGGGADTQYF. CDR3 in DNA: TGTGCCAGCAGCTTAGGAGGAGGGGGCGCAGATACGCAGTATTTT.

This chain joins TRBV11-3 and TRBJ2-5, with D perhaps TRBD2 (7 bases). Trimming removed 2 bases at V and 5 bases at J, with 15 bases between. This CDR3 has 15 amino acids. Germline assignment: CDR1 SGHNT and CDR2 YENEEA. Here the CDR3 DNA reads TGTGCCAGCAGCTTAAGGGGGGGCGGCGGTGAGACCCAGTACTTC. Protein product: CASSLRGGGGETQYF.

The CDR3 sequence: CASSLNDDRVETQYF. CDR3 sequence (DNA): TGTGCCAGCAGCTTGAACGACGACAGGGTAGAGACCCAGTACTTC. The chain carries TRBV5-4 and TRBJ2-5; 7 nucleotides align to TRBD1. This CDR3 contains 15 residues. Trimming at V came to 1 base and at J to 4 bases, leaving 7 bases not matched to a gene. Germline CDR1 SGHNT, CDR2 YYREEE (reference sequence).

This clone is judged medium-sized (0.01 to 0.1%). This chain joins TRBV3-1 (or the pseudogene TRBV3-2) and TRBJ2-7; 8 positions match TRBD2. The CDR3 length is 20 residues. Germline V gene sequence: CDR1 LGHDT, CDR2 YNNKEL (reference sequence). The trim removed 1 base at V and 4 bases at J, leaving 21 bases unmatched. The CDR3 here is CASSQVPPAGFGTRGYEQYF. CDR3 in DNA: TGTGCCAGCAGCCAAGTTCCACCGGCGGGGTTCGGGACTAGGGGATACGAGCAGTACTTC.

The chain employs TRBV28 and TRBJ2-3; 9 nucleotides match TRBD2. Germline trimming cut 6 bases from V and 6 bases from J; bases unmatched to any gene: 10. The CDR3 consists of 15 residues. Germline lookup yields CDR1 MDHEN and CDR2 SYDVKM. As DNA, the CDR3 is TGTGCCAGCAGCCCGGCGGGGGGGCGTTTCGATACGCAGTATTTT. This gives the protein CASSPAGGRFDTQYF.

This sequence joins TRBV27 and TRBJ1-1; 12 bases match TRBD1. This CDR3 has 17 residues. J lost 1 base, V lost 6 bases, and 9 bases had no gene match. Germline assignment: CDR1 MNHEY and CDR2 SMNVEV (reference sequence). CDR3 nucleotides: TGTGCCAGCAGAAAGGGACAGGGGGCGAAATGGAACACTGAAGCTTTCTTT. It translates to CASRKGQGAKWNTEAFF.

This clone was seen only once. This rearrangement joins TRBV6-5 to TRBJ2-2, with 7 nucleotides matching TRBD1. From germline, CDR1 is MNHEY and CDR2 SVGAGI. Trimming removed 2 bases from V and 4 bases from J; junction bases left unmatched: 1. CDR3 length: 14 amino acids. The CDR3 here is CASSYDRATGELFF. CDR3 nucleotide sequence: TGTGCCAGCAGTTACGACAGGGCCACCGGGGAGCTGTTTTTT.

This sequence joins TRBV19 and TRBJ1-1, with D possibly being TRBD1 (6 bases). The CDR3 consists of 15 residues. Germline V gene sequence: CDR1 LNHDA, CDR2 SQIVND (reference sequence). V lost 6 bases and J 2 bases, leaving 16 bases between the germline ends. CDR3: CASRLTGPLNTEAFF. DNA of the CDR3: TGTGCCAGTAGACTTACAGGGCCTCTAAACACTGAAGCTTTCTTT. The entire variable domain, with the rest obtained from reference TRBV19 and TRBJ1-1, is as follows: DGGITQSPKYLFRKEGQNVTLSCEQNLNHDAMYWYRQDPGQGLRLIYYSQIVNDFQKGDIAEGYSVSREKKESFPLTVTSAQKNPTAFYLCASRLTGPLNTEAFFGQGTRLTVV.

CDR3 nucleotides: TGCGCCAGCAGCTTGGCTACTCCACGGGATAATTCACCCCTCCACTTT. It yields the protein CASSLATPRDNSPLHF. The chain has TRBV5-1 and TRBJ1-6, with D unclear. Germline-derived CDR1 and CDR2 are SGHRS and YFSETQ. This CDR3 region has 16 residues. Deletions cut 0 bases from V and 5 bases from J, with 12 bases between.

The gene calls are TRBV30 and TRBJ1-6, with D possibly matching TRBD1 (5 bases). The germline V gene has CDR1 GTSNPN and CDR2 SVGIG (reference sequence). This CDR3 is 16 amino acids long. The V end lost 5 bases, the J end lost 0 bases, and 14 bases lay between the germline ends. CDR3 nucleotides: TGTGCCTGGGGTCCGGAGGGGAGCTCCTATAATTCACCCCTCCACTTT. It is translated as CAWGPEGSSYNSPLHF.

This clone was counted between two and nine times. The chain combines TRBV2 with TRBJ2-3; 8 bases match TRBD2. CDR3 length: 16 amino acids. V shed 1 base, J shed 1 base, and the junction held 4 bases outside the gene matches. CDR1 SNHLY and CDR2 FYNNEI come from the germline V gene. The DNA of the CDR3 is TGTGCCAGCAGTGAAGATGTTAGCGGGGGCACAGATACGCAGTATTTT. Its translation: CASSEDVSGGTDTQYF.

The rearrangement links TRBV29-1 to TRBJ1-1, with D unclear. CDR3 length: 12 residues. Looked up from germline, CDR1 is SQVTM and CDR2 is ANQGSEA. Deletions cut 4 bases from V and 3 bases from J, with 9 bases between. The CDR3 here is CSVVSSHTEAFF. The CDR3 DNA is TGCAGCGTTGTTAGTTCCCACACTGAAGCTTTCTTT. The variable domain in full, with the rest retrieved from reference TRBV29-1 and TRBJ1-1, is SAVISQKPSRDICQRGTSLTIQCQVDSQVTMMFWYRQQPGQSLTLIATANQGSEATYESGFVIDKFPISRPNLTFSTLTVSNMSPEDSSIYLCSVVSSHTEAFFGQGTRLTVV.

The V and J genes are TRBV5-5 and TRBJ1-5; the D is unclear. The germline V gene encodes CDR1 SGHKS and CDR2 YYEKEE (reference sequence). Deletions cut 0 bases from V and 7 bases from J, with 11 bases between. The CDR3 length is 14 residues. CDR3 DNA sequence: TGTGCCAGCAGCTTGGAGGCGACACGGCAGCCCCAGCATTTT. Protein: CASSLEATRQPQHF.

The gene calls are TRBV6-4 and TRBJ2-2, with D maybe TRBD1 (6 bases). Trimming cost V 6 bases and J 7 bases, with 15 bases left between them. CDR3 length: 14 amino acids. Germline V gene lookup returns CDR1 MRHNA and CDR2 SNTAGT. In DNA form, the CDR3 reads TGTGCCAGCAGCTCCGCAGGGGCAGGCGGGGAGCTGTTTTTT. This translates into CASSSAGAGGELFF.

This rearrangement joins TRBV4-3 to TRBJ2-3, with D tentatively TRBD1 (6 bases). Germline CDR1 is LGHNA and CDR2 is YSLEER. This CDR3 spans 16 amino acids. V gave up 4 bases and J gave up 6 bases, with 20 bases separating them. DNA for the CDR3: TGCGCCAGCAGCCCCATCACCGGACAGTCCGGCGATACGCAGTATTTT. Translation: CASSPITGQSGDTQYF.

The CDR3 here is CASSLGGRAGGGYTF. CDR3 coding DNA: TGTGCCAGCAGCTTAGGCGGACGGGCAGGGGGTGGCTACACCTTC. V gene TRBV7-2 combines with J gene TRBJ1-2; 7 bases fit TRBD1. Germline trimming cut 1 base from V and 7 bases from J; bases unmatched to any gene: 9. CDR3 length equals 15 residues. CDR1 is SGHTA and CDR2 is FQGNSA in the germline V gene.

The chain combines TRBV7-9 with TRBJ2-6; possible D gene TRBD2, 5 bases. There are 16 residues in the CDR3. Germline CDR1 is SEHNR and CDR2 is FQNEAQ (reference sequence). Trimming removed 5 bases at V and 2 bases at J, with 13 bases between. The CDR3 coding sequence is TGTGCCAGCAGCCTCCGGAGGTTGGCTGGGGCCAACGTCCTGACTTTC. Amino acids: CASSLRRLAGANVLTF.

The CDR3, as DNA: TGCGCCAGCAGCCAAGATCAGCCGGGGGGGCCGGATACGCAGTATTTT. Its protein product is CASSQDQPGGPDTQYF. V gene TRBV4-3 combines with J gene TRBJ2-3; 8 bases are a match to TRBD2. This CDR3 is 16 amino acids long. CDR1 LGHNA and CDR2 YSLEER come from the germline V gene. Losses at the gene ends were 0 bases for V and 6 bases for J; bases not matched to a gene: 8.

The V call is TRBV19, the J call TRBJ2-6; perhaps TRBD1 as D (5 bases). The germline V gene encodes CDR1 LNHDA and CDR2 SQIVND (reference sequence). CDR3 size: 20 residues. V shed 8 bases and J shed 2 bases, with 28 bases lying between them. The CDR3 nucleotides read TGTGCCAGTGCTCGGCGTGGTGTGGGGCAGGGTTTTACTGGGGCCAACGTCCTGACTTTC. It translates to CASARRGVGQGFTGANVLTF.